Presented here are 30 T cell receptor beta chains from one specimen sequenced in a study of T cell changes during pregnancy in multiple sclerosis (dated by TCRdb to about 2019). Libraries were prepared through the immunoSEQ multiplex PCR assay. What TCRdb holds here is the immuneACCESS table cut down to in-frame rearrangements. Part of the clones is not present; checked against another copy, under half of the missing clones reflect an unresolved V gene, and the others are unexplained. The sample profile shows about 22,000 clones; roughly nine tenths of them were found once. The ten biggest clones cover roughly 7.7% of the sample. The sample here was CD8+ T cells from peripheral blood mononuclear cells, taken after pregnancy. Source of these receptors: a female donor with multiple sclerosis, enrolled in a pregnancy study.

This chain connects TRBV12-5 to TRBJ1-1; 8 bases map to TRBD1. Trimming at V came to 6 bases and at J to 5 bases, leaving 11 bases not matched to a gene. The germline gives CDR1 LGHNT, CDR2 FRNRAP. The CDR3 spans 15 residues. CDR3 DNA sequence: TGTGCTAGTGGCACCCGCCCGACAGGGGCGACTGAAGCTTTCTTT. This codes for CASGTRPTGATEAFF.

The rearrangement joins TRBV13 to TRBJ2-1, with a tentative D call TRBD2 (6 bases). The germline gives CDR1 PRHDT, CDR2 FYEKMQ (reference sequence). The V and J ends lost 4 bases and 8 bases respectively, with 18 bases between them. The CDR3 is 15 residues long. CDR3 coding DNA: TGTGCCAGCAGCTCCCAAGGACTATTTATCGATGAGCAGTTCTTC. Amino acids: CASSSQGLFIDEQFF.

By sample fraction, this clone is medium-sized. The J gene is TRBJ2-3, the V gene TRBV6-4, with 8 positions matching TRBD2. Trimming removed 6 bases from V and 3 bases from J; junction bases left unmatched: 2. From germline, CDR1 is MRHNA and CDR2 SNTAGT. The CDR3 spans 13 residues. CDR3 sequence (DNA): TGTGCCAGCAGCGGGAGGGAGACAGATACGCAGTATTTT. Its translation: CASSGRETDTQYF.

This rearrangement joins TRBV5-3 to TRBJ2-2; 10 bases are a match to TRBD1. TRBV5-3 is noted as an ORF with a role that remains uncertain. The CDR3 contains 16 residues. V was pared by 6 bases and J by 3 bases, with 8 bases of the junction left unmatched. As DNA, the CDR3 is TGTGCCAGAACCCGTGGGGGACAGGGGTACACCGGGGAGCTGTTTTTT. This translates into CARTRGGQGYTGELFF.

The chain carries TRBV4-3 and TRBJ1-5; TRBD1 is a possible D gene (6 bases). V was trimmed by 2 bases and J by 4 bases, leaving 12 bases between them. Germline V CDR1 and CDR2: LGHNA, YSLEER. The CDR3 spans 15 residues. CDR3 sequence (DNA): TGCGCCAGCAGCCAACTTAGGGGGTCAAATCAGCCCCAGCATTTT. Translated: CASSQLRGSNQPQHF.

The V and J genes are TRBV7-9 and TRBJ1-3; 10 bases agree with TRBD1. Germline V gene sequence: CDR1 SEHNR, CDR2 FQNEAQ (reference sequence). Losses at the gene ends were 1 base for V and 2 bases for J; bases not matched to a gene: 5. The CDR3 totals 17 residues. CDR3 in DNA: TGTGCCAGCAGCTTAGAGACAGGGGGCCCCACTGGAAACACCATATATTTT. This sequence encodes CASSLETGGPTGNTIYF.

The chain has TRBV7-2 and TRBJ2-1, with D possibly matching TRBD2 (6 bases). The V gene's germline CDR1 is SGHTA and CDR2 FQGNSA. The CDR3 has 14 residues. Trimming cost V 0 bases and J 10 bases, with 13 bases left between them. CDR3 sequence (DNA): TGTGCCAGCAGCTTAGCGCCGGGGGATCGGGAGCAGTTCTTC. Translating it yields CASSLAPGDREQFF. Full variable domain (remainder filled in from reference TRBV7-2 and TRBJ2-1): GAGVSQSPSNKVTEKGKDVELRCDPISGHTALYWYRQSLGQGLEFLIYFQGNSAPDKSGLPSDRFSAERTGGSVSTLTIQRTQQEDSAVYLCASSLAPGDREQFFGPGTRLTVL.

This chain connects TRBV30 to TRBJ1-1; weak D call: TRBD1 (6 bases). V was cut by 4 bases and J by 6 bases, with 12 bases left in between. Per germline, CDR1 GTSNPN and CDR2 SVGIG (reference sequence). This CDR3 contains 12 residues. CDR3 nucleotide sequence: TGTGCCTGGAACGGGGGGGCAGCTGAAGCTTTCTTT. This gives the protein CAWNGGAAEAFF.

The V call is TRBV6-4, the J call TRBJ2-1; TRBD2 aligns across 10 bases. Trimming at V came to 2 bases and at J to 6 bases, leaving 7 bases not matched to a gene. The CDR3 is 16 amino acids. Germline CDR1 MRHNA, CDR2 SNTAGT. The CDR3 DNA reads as TGTGCCAGCAGTGACAGGATAGCGGGAGGCGGCAATGAGCAGTTCTTC. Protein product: CASSDRIAGGGNEQFF.

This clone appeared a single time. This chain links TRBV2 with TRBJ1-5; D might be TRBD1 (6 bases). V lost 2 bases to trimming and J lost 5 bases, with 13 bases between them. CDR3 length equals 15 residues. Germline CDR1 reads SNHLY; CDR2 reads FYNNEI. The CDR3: CASSEFGGSHQPQHF. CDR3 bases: TGTGCCAGCAGTGAATTTGGGGGCTCGCATCAGCCCCAGCATTTT.

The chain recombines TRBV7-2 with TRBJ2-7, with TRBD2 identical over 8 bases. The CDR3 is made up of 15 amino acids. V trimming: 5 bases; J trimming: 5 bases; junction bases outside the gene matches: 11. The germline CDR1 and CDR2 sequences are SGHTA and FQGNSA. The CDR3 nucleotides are TGTGCCAGCAGCCCGGGGGGGTCAATGTCCCACGAGCAGTACTTC. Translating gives CASSPGGSMSHEQYF.

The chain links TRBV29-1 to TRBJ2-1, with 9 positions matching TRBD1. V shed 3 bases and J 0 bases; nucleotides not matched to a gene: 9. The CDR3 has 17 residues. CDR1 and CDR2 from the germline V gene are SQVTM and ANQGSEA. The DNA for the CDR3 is TGCAGCGTTGACCTTCGCGACAGGGGGAGCTCCTACAATGAGCAGTTCTTC. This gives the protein CSVDLRDRGSSYNEQFF.

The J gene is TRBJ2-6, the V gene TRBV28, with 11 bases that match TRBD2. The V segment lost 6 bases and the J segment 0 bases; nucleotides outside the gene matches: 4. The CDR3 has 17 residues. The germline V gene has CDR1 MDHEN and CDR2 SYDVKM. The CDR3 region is CASSPGTSGSGANVLTF. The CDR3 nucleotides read TGTGCCAGCAGCCCCGGGACTAGCGGCTCTGGGGCCAACGTCCTGACTTTC.

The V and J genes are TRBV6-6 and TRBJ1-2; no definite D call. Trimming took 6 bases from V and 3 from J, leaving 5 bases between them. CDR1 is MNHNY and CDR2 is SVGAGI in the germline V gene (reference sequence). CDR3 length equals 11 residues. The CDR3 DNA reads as TGTGCCAGCAGGCCAGACTATGGCTACACCTTC. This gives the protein CASRPDYGYTF.

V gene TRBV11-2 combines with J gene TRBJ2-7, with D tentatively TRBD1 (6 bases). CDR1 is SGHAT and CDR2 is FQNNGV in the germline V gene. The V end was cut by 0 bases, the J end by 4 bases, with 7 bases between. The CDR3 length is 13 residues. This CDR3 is CASSLEQGYEQYF. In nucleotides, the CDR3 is TGTGCCAGCAGCTTAGAACAGGGTTACGAGCAGTACTTC.

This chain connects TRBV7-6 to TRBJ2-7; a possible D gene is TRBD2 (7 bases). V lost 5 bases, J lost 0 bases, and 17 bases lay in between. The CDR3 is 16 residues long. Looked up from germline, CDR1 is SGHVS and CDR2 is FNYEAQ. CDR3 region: CASSLQRGRGSYEQYF. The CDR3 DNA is TGTGCCAGCAGCCTCCAAAGGGGGAGGGGCTCCTACGAGCAGTACTTC.

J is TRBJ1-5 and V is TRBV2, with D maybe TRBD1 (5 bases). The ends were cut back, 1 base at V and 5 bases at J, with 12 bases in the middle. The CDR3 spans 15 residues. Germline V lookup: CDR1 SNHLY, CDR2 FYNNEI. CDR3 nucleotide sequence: TGTGCCAGCAGTGAAGTACTAAGGGGCGATCAGCCCCAGCATTTT. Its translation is CASSEVLRGDQPQHF.

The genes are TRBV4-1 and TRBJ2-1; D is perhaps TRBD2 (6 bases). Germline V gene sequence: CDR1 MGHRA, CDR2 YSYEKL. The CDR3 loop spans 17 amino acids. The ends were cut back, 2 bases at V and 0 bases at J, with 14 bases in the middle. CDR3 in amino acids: CASSQFSSDPSYNEQFF. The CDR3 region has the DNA TGCGCCAGCAGCCAATTTTCTAGCGACCCCTCCTACAATGAGCAGTTCTTC.

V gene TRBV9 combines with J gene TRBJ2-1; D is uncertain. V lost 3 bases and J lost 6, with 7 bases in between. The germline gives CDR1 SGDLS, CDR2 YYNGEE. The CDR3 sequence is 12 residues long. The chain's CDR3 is CASSEPGNEQFF. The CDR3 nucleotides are TGTGCCAGCAGCGAGCCCGGCAATGAGCAGTTCTTC. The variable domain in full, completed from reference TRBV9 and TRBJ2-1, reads DSGVTQTPKHLITATGQRVTLRCSPRSGDLSVYWYQQSLDQGLQFLIQYYNGEERAKGNILERFSAQQFPDLHSELNLSSLELGDSALYFCASSEPGNEQFFGPGTRLTVL.

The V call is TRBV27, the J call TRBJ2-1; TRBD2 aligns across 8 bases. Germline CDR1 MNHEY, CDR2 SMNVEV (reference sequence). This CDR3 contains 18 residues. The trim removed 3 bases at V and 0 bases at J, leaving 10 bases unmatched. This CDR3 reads CASSFHGGGISSYNEQFF. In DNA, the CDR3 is TGTGCCAGCAGTTTCCATGGCGGGGGGATTAGCTCCTACAATGAGCAGTTCTTC.

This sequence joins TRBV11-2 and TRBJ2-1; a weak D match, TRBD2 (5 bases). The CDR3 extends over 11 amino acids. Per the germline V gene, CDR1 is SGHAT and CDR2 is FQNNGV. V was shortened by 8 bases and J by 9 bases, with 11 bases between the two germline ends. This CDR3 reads CASRLAGEQFF. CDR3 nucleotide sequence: TGTGCCAGCCGCCTAGCAGGTGAGCAGTTCTTC.

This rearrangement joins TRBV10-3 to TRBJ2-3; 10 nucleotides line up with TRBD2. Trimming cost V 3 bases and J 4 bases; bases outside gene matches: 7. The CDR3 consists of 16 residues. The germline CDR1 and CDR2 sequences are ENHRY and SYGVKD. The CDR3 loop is CAISEYSGRYADTQYF. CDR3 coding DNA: TGTGCCATCAGTGAATATAGCGGGAGGTACGCAGATACGCAGTATTTT.

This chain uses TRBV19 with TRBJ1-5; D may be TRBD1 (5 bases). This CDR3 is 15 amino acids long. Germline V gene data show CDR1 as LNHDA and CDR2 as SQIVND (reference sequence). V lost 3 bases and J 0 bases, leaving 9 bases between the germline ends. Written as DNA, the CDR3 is TGTGCCAGTAGTATTTGGGGGGATAGCAATCAGCCCCAGCATTTT. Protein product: CASSIWGDSNQPQHF.

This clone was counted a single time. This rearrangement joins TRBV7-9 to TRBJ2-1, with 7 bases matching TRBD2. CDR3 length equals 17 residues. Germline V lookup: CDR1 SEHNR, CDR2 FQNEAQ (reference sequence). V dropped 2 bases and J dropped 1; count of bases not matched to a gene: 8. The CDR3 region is CASSLSPWGGSYNEQFF. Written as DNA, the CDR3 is TGTGCCAGCAGCTTATCGCCATGGGGGGGTTCCTACAATGAGCAGTTCTTC.

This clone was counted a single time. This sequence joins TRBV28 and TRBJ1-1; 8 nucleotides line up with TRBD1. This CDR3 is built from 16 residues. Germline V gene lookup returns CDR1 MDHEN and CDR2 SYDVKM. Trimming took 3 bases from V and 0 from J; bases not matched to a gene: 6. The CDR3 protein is CASSFGQGGLNTEAFF. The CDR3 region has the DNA TGTGCCAGCAGTTTCGGACAGGGAGGATTGAACACTGAAGCTTTCTTT.

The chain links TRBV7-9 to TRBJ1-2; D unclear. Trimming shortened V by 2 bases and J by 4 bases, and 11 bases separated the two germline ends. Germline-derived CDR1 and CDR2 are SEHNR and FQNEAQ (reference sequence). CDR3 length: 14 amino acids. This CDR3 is CASSLSPRFYGYTF. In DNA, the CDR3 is TGTGCCAGCAGCTTAAGTCCGAGATTCTATGGCTACACCTTC.

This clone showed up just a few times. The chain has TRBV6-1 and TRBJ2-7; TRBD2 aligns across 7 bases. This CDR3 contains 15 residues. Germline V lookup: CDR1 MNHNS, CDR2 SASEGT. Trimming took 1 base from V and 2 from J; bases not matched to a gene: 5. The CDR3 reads CASSEVGGRAYEQYF. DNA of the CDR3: TGTGCCAGCAGTGAAGTTGGCGGGAGAGCCTACGAGCAGTACTTC.

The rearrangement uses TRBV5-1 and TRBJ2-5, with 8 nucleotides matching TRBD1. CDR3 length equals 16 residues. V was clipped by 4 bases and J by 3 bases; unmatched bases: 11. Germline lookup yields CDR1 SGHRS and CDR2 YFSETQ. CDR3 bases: TGCGCCAGCAGCCCGGTTAGCAGGACAGGGAAAGAGACCCAGTACTTC. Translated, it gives CASSPVSRTGKETQYF. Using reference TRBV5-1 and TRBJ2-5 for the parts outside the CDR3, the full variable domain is KAGVTQTPRYLIKTRGQQVTLSCSPISGHRSVSWYQQTPGQGLQFLFEYFSETQRNKGNFPGRFSGRQFSNSRSEMNVSTLELGDSALYLCASSPVSRTGKETQYFGPGTRLLVL.

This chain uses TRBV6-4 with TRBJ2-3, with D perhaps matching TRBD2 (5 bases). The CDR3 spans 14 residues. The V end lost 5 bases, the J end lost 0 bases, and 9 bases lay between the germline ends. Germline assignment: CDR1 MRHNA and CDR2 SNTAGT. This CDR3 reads CASSTEASTDTQYF. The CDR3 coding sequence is TGTGCCAGCAGTACGGAGGCAAGCACAGATACGCAGTATTTT.

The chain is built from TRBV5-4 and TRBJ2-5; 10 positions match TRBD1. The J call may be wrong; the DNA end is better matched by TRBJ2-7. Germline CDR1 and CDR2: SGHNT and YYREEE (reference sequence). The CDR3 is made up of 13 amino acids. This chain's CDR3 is CASSPRTGGEQYF. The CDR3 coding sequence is TGTGCCAGCAGCCCCCGGACAGGGGGCGAGCAGTACTTC.